This TCR beta chain was sequenced for a study of blood T cell repertoires in COVID-19 (dated by TCRdb to 2019 to 2021). Study-wide context: Samples covering the acute and convalescent phases of COVID-19 were provided by collaborators in the United States, Italy and Spain. Where available, HLA class I and class II types were taken from metadata supplied by the sample provider and were not determined by assay-based typing. Samples came from the ongoing ImmuneRACE study (first 160 participants) plus 1,254 subjects from 6 global collaborators. Sample metadata almost always included a de-identified subject ID, COVID-19 status, age in years and sex. Subjects who had been exposed to COVID-19, were actively infected with it, or had recovered from it provided the deeply sampled blood TCRbeta repertoires that made up the dataset. The material from the prospective study consisted of cDNA or gDNA derived from T cells, B-cell-depleted T cells, or PBMCs. A freely available public database, intended as a resource for researchers studying the immune response to SARS-CoV-2, is where the repertoires were released. On the study overall, not on this receptor specifically: How much clinical and demographic metadata was included differed by source and by participant, and the metadata was provided uncurated.

This clone was counted only a few times. Its antigen is currently not known. No base quality information exists; no much larger clone differs at one position. In the prospective study, participants were about 18 to 95 years old, resided in about two dozen geographic areas of the United States, and were enrolled through a virtual design. Cohort assignment in the prospective study relied on participant-reported clinical history from a screening survey and a study questionnaire. In the prospective study, whole blood, serum and a nasopharyngeal or oropharyngeal swab were collected from each participant by mobile phlebotomists. Additional blood draws and questionnaires over an approximately 2-month period could optionally be provided by prospective study participants. Prospective study blood samples were shipped either frozen or at room temperature before DNA extraction. There are 13 amino acids in the CDR3, from cysteine to phenylalanine inclusive. Only the CDR3 DNA stays, 39 bases, in frame from base 1. Reading the germline V gene gives CDR1 KGHDR and CDR2 SFDVKD. V drops 5 bases and J drops 5 bases, leaving 9 bases in between.

TCRbeta CDR3 regions were amplified from genomic DNA using the immunoSEQ Assay, a bias-controlled multiplex PCR. As for the original processing: Nucleated cell counts per sample were estimated from amplification of reference gene primers within the assay. Sequence reads were collapsed and filtered to measure the absolute abundance of every unique TCRbeta CDR3 rearrangement. For each sample, productive Simpson clonality was calculated as the square root of Simpson's diversity index over productive rearrangements. TCRdb obtained this table from immuneACCESS and retained in-frame rearrangements with V and J assigned. These tables miss some clones; where compared with another copy, unresolved V genes account for less than half of the shortfall, and the remainder is unexplained. That table is the source of V, J and clone size, and D and trimming were worked out from the DNA. The sample data list 180,000 or so clones, and roughly 90% of these were observed just once. The leading ten clones occupy less than 1.5% of the sample.

The sequencing sample was made of PBMCs or T cells enriched from blood (not recorded which). This clonotype was obtained from a human donor with acute COVID-19. The donor label of this sample is uncertain. The V and J genes are TRBV24-1 and TRBJ1-5; matching of 6 bases hints at TRBD1 as the D gene. Here the CDR3 is given as CATSGTAYQPQHF. The DNA sequence follows: TGTGCCACCAGTGGGACAGCCTATCAGCCCCAGCATTTT.